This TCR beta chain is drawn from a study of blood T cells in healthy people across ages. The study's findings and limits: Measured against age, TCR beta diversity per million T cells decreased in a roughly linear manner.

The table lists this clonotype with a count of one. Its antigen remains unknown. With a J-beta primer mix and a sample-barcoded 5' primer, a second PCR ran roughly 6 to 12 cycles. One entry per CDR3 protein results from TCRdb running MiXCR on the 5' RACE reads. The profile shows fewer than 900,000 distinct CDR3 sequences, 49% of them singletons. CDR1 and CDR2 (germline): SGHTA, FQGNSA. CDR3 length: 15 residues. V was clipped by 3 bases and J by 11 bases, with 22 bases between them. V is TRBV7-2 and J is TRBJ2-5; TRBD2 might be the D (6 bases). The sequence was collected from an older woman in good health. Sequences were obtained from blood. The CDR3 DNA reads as TGTGCCAGCAGCTTCGGGACTTCCGTCGTCTATGAGCAGTACTTC. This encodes CASSFGTSVVYEQYF.